This TCR beta chain was found in a study of OX40 agonist ivuxolimab in advanced cancers. The method was immunoSEQ multiplex PCR; TCRdb's version includes in-frame clones alone and lacks a portion of them. The table includes around 72,000 clones, about 89% detected once. This CDR3 region has 15 residues. Germline V gene data show CDR1 as MDHEN and CDR2 as SYDVKM. Trimming removed 10 bases from V and 5 bases from J, with 23 bases in between. Material: CD4+ or CD8+ T cells sorted from blood, obtained in a trial of the OX40 agonist ivuxolimab. The receptor's source is an adult with an advanced solid tumor such as melanoma, head and neck, liver or kidney cancer. The gene calls are TRBV28 and TRBJ2-5; possible D gene TRBD1, 5 bases. The CDR3 DNA reads TGTGCCATTACCCCAGGGTGGCCAAGTGGGGAGACCCAGTACTTC. It translates to CAITPGWPSGETQYF.